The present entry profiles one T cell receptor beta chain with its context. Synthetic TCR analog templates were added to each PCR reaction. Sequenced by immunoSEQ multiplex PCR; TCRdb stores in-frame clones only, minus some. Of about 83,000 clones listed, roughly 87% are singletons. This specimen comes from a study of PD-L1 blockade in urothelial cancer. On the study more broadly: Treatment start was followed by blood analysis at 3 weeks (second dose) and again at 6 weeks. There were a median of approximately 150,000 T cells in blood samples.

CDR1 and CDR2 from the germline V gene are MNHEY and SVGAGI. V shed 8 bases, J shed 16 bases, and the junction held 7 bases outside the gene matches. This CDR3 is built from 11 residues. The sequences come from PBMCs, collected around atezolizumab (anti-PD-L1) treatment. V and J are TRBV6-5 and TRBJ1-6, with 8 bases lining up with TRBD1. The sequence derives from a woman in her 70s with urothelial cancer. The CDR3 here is CASGRDRTLHF. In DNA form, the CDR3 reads TGTGCCAGCGGGAGGGACAGGACTCTCCACTTT.